These T cell receptor beta chains were read from a single sample in a study of early T cells in non-severe SARS-CoV-2 infection. MiXCR, applied by TCRdb to the 5' RACE reads, yields one record per CDR3 protein. The table includes 45,000 to 60,000 distinct CDR3 sequences, about 7.7% detected once. Sequenced sample: whole blood. The receptors originated from an adult who was a healthcare worker with PCR-confirmed SARS-CoV-2 infection or an uninfected control (not recorded which). CDR3s include the opening cysteine and the closing phenylalanine or tryptophan. The D gene is left open where the match is weak. The listing skips clone size in some rows; elsewhere it reads once, few, many or a size class.

d_gene: TRBD1; j_gene: TRBJ1-1; v_gene: TRBV4-3; abundance: many; len: 15; CDR3aa: CASSQDLDRGLEAFF; CDR3nt: TGCGCCAGCAGCCAAGATCTGGACAGGGGGCTGGAGGCTTTCTTT
d_gene: NA; j_gene: TRBJ1-2; v_gene: TRBV7-9; abundance: many; len: 13; CDR3aa: CASSSNRADGYTF; CDR3nt: TGTGCCAGCAGCTCCAACAGGGCCGATGGCTACACCTTC
d_gene: NA; j_gene: TRBJ1-5; v_gene: TRBV7-9; abundance: few; len: 12; CDR3aa: CASSLADQPQHF; CDR3nt: TGTGCCAGCAGCTTAGCTGATCAGCCCCAGCATTTT
d_gene: TRBD2; j_gene: TRBJ2-7; v_gene: TRBV6-6; abundance: few; len: 15; CDR3aa: CASSYSASGRNEQYF; CDR3nt: TGTGCCAGCAGTTACTCGGCTAGCGGGAGGAACGAGCAGTACTTC
d_gene: TRBD2; j_gene: TRBJ2-1; v_gene: TRBV12-3/TRBV12-4; abundance: NA; len: 16; CDR3aa: CASSLEGSGRRRQQFF; CDR3nt: TGTGCCAGCAGTTTAGAGGGTAGCGGGAGGAGGAGGCAGCAGTTCTTC
d_gene: NA; j_gene: TRBJ2-7; v_gene: TRBV3-1; abundance: many; len: 15; CDR3aa: CASSPARGSSYEQYF; CDR3nt: TGTGCCAGCAGCCCCGCTAGGGGGTCCTCCTACGAGCAGTACTTC
d_gene: NA; j_gene: TRBJ2-1; v_gene: TRBV5-1; abundance: NA; len: 14; CDR3aa: CASSSMGSYNEQFF; CDR3nt: TGCGCCAGCAGCTCTATGGGCTCCTACAATGAGCAGTTCTTC
d_gene: NA; j_gene: TRBJ2-7; v_gene: TRBV5-1; abundance: NA; len: 15; CDR3aa: CASSPVYKGKNEQYF; CDR3nt: TGCGCCAGCAGCCCGGTGTATAAGGGTAAAAACGAGCAGTACTTC
d_gene: NA; j_gene: TRBJ1-1; v_gene: TRBV20-1; abundance: many; len: 12; CDR3aa: CSASTGRREAFF; CDR3nt: TGCAGTGCTAGTACAGGGCGGAGGGAAGCTTTCTTT
d_gene: TRBD1; j_gene: TRBJ1-4; v_gene: TRBV6-6; abundance: NA; len: 15; CDR3aa: CASSQGTGGHEKLFF; CDR3nt: TGTGCCAGCAGTCAAGGGACAGGGGGTCATGAAAAACTGTTTTTT
d_gene: NA; j_gene: TRBJ1-1; v_gene: TRBV5-1; abundance: few; len: 13; CDR3aa: CASSPQEMAEAFF; CDR3nt: TGCGCCAGCAGCCCCCAGGAGATGGCTGAAGCTTTCTTT
d_gene: NA; j_gene: TRBJ1-5; v_gene: TRBV12-3/TRBV12-4; abundance: many; len: 14; CDR3aa: CASSTGSFGQPQHF; CDR3nt: TGTGCCAGCAGCACTGGATCCTTCGGGCAGCCCCAGCATTTT
d_gene: NA; j_gene: TRBJ1-1; v_gene: TRBV21-1; abundance: few; len: 15; CDR3aa: CASSKEGGERPEAFF; CDR3nt: TGTGCCAGCAGCAAAGAGGGGGGAGAGAGGCCTGAAGCTTTCTTT
d_gene: NA; j_gene: TRBJ2-3; v_gene: TRBV19; abundance: NA; len: 14; CDR3aa: CASSITGALDTQYF; CDR3nt: TGTGCCAGTAGTATCACGGGAGCTCTTGATACGCAGTATTTT
d_gene: NA; j_gene: TRBJ2-7; v_gene: TRBV7-7; abundance: NA; len: 13; CDR3aa: CASSRVSSYEQYF; CDR3nt: TGTGCCAGCAGTCGCGTATCCTCCTACGAGCAGTACTTC
d_gene: TRBD2; j_gene: TRBJ2-7; v_gene: TRBV6-5; abundance: few; len: 14; CDR3aa: CASSLAGANYEQYF; CDR3nt: TGTGCCAGCAGTTTAGCGGGAGCAAACTACGAGCAGTACTTC
d_gene: TRBD1; j_gene: TRBJ2-5; v_gene: TRBV28; abundance: few; len: 15; CDR3aa: CASSPRTGGGETQYF; CDR3nt: TGTGCCAGCAGTCCCCGGACAGGGGGAGGAGAGACCCAGTACTTC
d_gene: NA; j_gene: TRBJ2-1; v_gene: TRBV3-1; abundance: NA; len: 12; CDR3aa: CASSVLGSEQFF; CDR3nt: TGTGCCAGCAGCGTACTAGGTAGTGAGCAGTTCTTC
d_gene: NA; j_gene: TRBJ2-1; v_gene: TRBV2; abundance: few; len: 12; CDR3aa: CASRERNNEQFF; CDR3nt: TGTGCCAGCCGGGAGAGAAACAATGAGCAGTTCTTC
d_gene: TRBD2; j_gene: TRBJ2-7; v_gene: TRBV3-1; abundance: NA; len: 13; CDR3aa: CASSQVWGGEQYF; CDR3nt: TGTGCCAGCAGCCAAGTTTGGGGGGGCGAGCAGTACTTC
d_gene: NA; j_gene: TRBJ2-3; v_gene: TRBV5-1; abundance: few; len: 16; CDR3aa: CASSLGGSRGTDTQYF; CDR3nt: TGCGCCAGCAGCTTGGGAGGAAGTCGAGGCACAGATACGCAGTATTTT
d_gene: NA; j_gene: TRBJ2-4; v_gene: TRBV20-1; abundance: few; len: 16; CDR3aa: CSAVRLSGVYRNIQYF; CDR3nt: TGCAGTGCTGTGAGGCTTTCGGGGGTATATAGGAACATTCAGTACTTC
d_gene: TRBD2; j_gene: TRBJ2-1; v_gene: TRBV18; abundance: many; len: 15; CDR3aa: CASSTGTSDYNEQFF; CDR3nt: TGTGCCAGCTCTACCGGGACTAGCGACTACAATGAGCAGTTCTTC
d_gene: NA; j_gene: TRBJ2-5; v_gene: TRBV29-1; abundance: few; len: 12; CDR3aa: CSAHGSQETQYF; CDR3nt: TGCAGCGCCCACGGGAGTCAAGAGACCCAGTACTTC
d_gene: NA; j_gene: TRBJ1-5; v_gene: TRBV20-1; abundance: few; len: 17; CDR3aa: CSARDRQKGYSNQPQHF; CDR3nt: TGCAGTGCTAGAGATCGACAAAAGGGGTATAGCAATCAGCCCCAGCATTTT
d_gene: TRBD2; j_gene: TRBJ2-1; v_gene: TRBV28; abundance: many; len: 15; CDR3aa: CASSPGLAGGREQFF; CDR3nt: TGTGCCAGCAGCCCCGGACTAGCGGGAGGGCGGGAGCAGTTCTTC
d_gene: TRBD2; j_gene: TRBJ2-7; v_gene: TRBV20-1; abundance: many; len: 17; CDR3aa: CSAGPGLAGVRAYEQYF; CDR3nt: TGCAGTGCTGGACCGGGACTAGCGGGAGTAAGGGCCTACGAGCAGTACTTC
d_gene: TRBD1; j_gene: TRBJ2-1; v_gene: TRBV5-6; abundance: NA; len: 15; CDR3aa: CASSLVGQGVNEQFF; CDR3nt: TGTGCCAGCAGCTTGGTGGGACAGGGTGTAAATGAGCAGTTCTTC
d_gene: TRBD1; j_gene: TRBJ2-1; v_gene: TRBV5-1; abundance: NA; len: 15; CDR3aa: CASSTGQVSYNEQFF; CDR3nt: TGCGCCAGCAGCACTGGACAGGTATCCTACAATGAGCAGTTCTTC
d_gene: NA; j_gene: TRBJ2-3; v_gene: TRBV24-1; abundance: few; len: 17; CDR3aa: CATSDLQEGRGTDTQYF; CDR3nt: TGTGCCACCAGTGATTTGCAAGAGGGGCGCGGCACAGATACGCAGTATTTT
d_gene: TRBD2; j_gene: TRBJ2-2; v_gene: TRBV7-3; abundance: few; len: 17; CDR3aa: CASSLTSTSGRTGELFF; CDR3nt: TGTGCCAGCAGCTTAACGAGTACTAGCGGGAGGACCGGGGAGCTGTTTTTT
d_gene: NA; j_gene: TRBJ2-7; v_gene: TRBV5-1; abundance: NA; len: 15; CDR3aa: CVSSLDLTGSGEQYF; CDR3nt: TGCGTCAGCAGCTTGGACCTCACAGGGTCGGGAGAGCAGTACTTC
d_gene: NA; j_gene: TRBJ1-5; v_gene: TRBV10-3; abundance: many; len: 16; CDR3aa: CAISPNGGQSNQPQHF; CDR3nt: TGTGCCATCAGTCCCAACGGAGGACAGAGCAATCAGCCCCAGCATTTT
d_gene: TRBD2; j_gene: TRBJ2-1; v_gene: TRBV28; abundance: few; len: 14; CDR3aa: CASKLAGRYNEQFF; CDR3nt: TGTGCCAGCAAACTAGCGGGCCGCTACAATGAGCAGTTCTTC
d_gene: NA; j_gene: TRBJ1-5; v_gene: TRBV5-8; abundance: many; len: 15; CDR3aa: CASSFDRVVNQPQHF; CDR3nt: TGTGCCAGCAGCTTTGATAGGGTCGTCAATCAGCCCCAGCATTTT
d_gene: TRBD1; j_gene: TRBJ2-7; v_gene: TRBV20-1; abundance: many; len: 14; CDR3aa: CSASADRGLYEQYF; CDR3nt: TGCAGTGCTAGTGCGGACAGGGGACTTTACGAGCAGTACTTC
d_gene: NA; j_gene: TRBJ1-2; v_gene: TRBV27; abundance: many; len: 14; CDR3aa: CASSLAGSFVGYTF; CDR3nt: TGTGCCAGCAGTCTAGCGGGCAGTTTTGTTGGCTACACCTTC
d_gene: NA; j_gene: TRBJ2-7; v_gene: TRBV28; abundance: NA; len: 12; CDR3aa: CASSLVRFGQYF; CDR3nt: TGTGCCAGCAGCCTGGTCAGGTTCGGGCAGTACTTC
d_gene: NA; j_gene: TRBJ2-1; v_gene: TRBV27; abundance: NA; len: 15; CDR3aa: CASSFVRLATDEQFF; CDR3nt: TGTGCCAGCAGTTTTGTTCGGCTAGCTACCGATGAGCAGTTCTTC
d_gene: NA; j_gene: TRBJ2-7; v_gene: TRBV5-1; abundance: many; len: 14; CDR3aa: CASSLGTVSREQYF; CDR3nt: TGCGCCAGCAGCTTAGGGACGGTCTCTCGCGAGCAGTACTTC
d_gene: NA; j_gene: TRBJ2-7; v_gene: TRBV2; abundance: NA; len: 14; CDR3aa: CASTEDQGPYEQYF; CDR3nt: TGTGCCAGCACCGAAGACCAGGGTCCCTACGAGCAGTACTTC
d_gene: TRBD2; j_gene: TRBJ2-3; v_gene: TRBV7-3; abundance: many; len: 15; CDR3aa: CASSLSTSSTDTQYF; CDR3nt: TGTGCCAGCAGCTTATCGACTAGCAGTACAGATACGCAGTATTTT
d_gene: NA; j_gene: TRBJ2-3; v_gene: TRBV7-9; abundance: few; len: 15; CDR3aa: CASSPRVRNTDTQYF; CDR3nt: TGTGCCAGCAGCCCCAGGGTCCGAAACACAGATACGCAGTATTTT
d_gene: TRBD2; j_gene: TRBJ2-5; v_gene: TRBV27; abundance: many; len: 16; CDR3aa: CASSLTGLAATVAQYF; CDR3nt: TGTGCCAGCAGTTTGACGGGACTAGCGGCGACAGTGGCCCAGTACTTC
d_gene: TRBD1; j_gene: TRBJ1-1; v_gene: TRBV12-3/TRBV12-4; abundance: many; len: 13; CDR3aa: CASSFGQDTEAFF; CDR3nt: TGTGCCAGCAGTTTCGGACAGGACACTGAAGCTTTCTTT
d_gene: TRBD2; j_gene: TRBJ2-3; v_gene: TRBV7-2; abundance: few; len: 17; CDR3aa: CASSLRSIQRGADTQYF; CDR3nt: TGTGCCAGCAGCTTAAGGTCAATCCAGCGGGGGGCAGATACGCAGTATTTT